These 4 T cell receptor beta chains were sequenced from one sample in a study of technical replicates of blood from a handful of donors. Sequencing was performed with immunoSEQ multiplex PCR; in TCRdb, only in-frame clones are kept and a portion is missing. Of 90,000 to 100,000 clones listed, approximately 94% are singletons. Sequenced sample: T cells isolated from PBMCs. Receptors originate from a human donor in good health.

The chain has TRBV7-9 and TRBJ1-1, with D uncertain. The CDR3 extends over 13 amino acids. Per germline, CDR1 SEHNR and CDR2 FQNEAQ (reference sequence). The V end lost 1 base, the J end lost 6 bases, and 9 bases lay between the germline ends. CDR3 bases: TGTGCCAGCAGCTTAGTTGGCGGCTCTGAAGCTTTCTTT. It codes for CASSLVGGSEAFF.

This chain joins TRBV5-8 and TRBJ1-5, with 7 bases matching TRBD1. Per germline, CDR1 SGHTS and CDR2 YDEGEE. The CDR3 is 14 residues long. Trimming removed 1 base from V and 7 bases from J; junction bases left unmatched: 5. CDR3 DNA sequence: TGTGCCAGCAGCTTGAGACAGGGTTTCCAGCCCCAGCATTTT. Translation: CASSLRQGFQPQHF.

The J gene is TRBJ1-3, the V gene TRBV5-1, with D possibly TRBD1 on 5 matching bases. CDR1 and CDR2 (germline): SGHRS, YFSETQ. Trimming removed 4 bases from V and 0 bases from J, with 11 bases in between. The CDR3 spans 15 residues. CDR3 coding DNA: TGCGCCAGCAGCGGGACTGCTTCCTCTGGAAACACCATATATTTT. Amino acids: CASSGTASSGNTIYF.

This chain links TRBV5-1 with TRBJ2-1, with 7 bases that match TRBD2. The CDR3 extends over 17 amino acids. Looked up from germline, CDR1 is SGHRS and CDR2 is YFSETQ. The V segment lost 0 bases and the J segment 6 bases; nucleotides outside the gene matches: 12. The CDR3 sequence: CASSLVKLGTNPNEQFF. As DNA, the CDR3 is TGCGCCAGCAGCTTGGTAAAATTGGGGACTAACCCCAATGAGCAGTTCTTC.